This passage covers 28 T cell receptor beta chains from one sample sequenced in a study of response to subunit inactivated influenza vaccine. TCRdb itself ran the RT-PCR reads through MiXCR, one entry per CDR3 protein. The table records 700,000 to 900,000 distinct CDR3 sequences, 21% of them present only once. The sequenced sample was PBMCs from blood, obtained roughly 5 days after vaccination. The receptors were sampled from a man between 50 and 59 years old who received an inactivated influenza vaccine.

In its sample, this clonotype was seen a few times. J is TRBJ2-1 and V is TRBV5-6; no reliable D call. Germline V lookup: CDR1 SGHDT, CDR2 YYEEEE. V was clipped by 6 bases and J by 9 bases, with 19 bases between them. The CDR3 consists of 14 residues. Here the CDR3 DNA reads TGTGCCAGCACCCTTGTAGTGGGATTTAGTGAGCAGTTCTTC. Encoded protein: CASTLVVGFSEQFF. Full variable domain (rest looked up from reference TRBV5-6 and TRBJ2-1): DAGVTQSPTHLIKTRGQQVTLRCSPKSGHDTVSWYQQALGQGPQFIFQYYEEEERQRGNFPDRFSGHQFPNYSSELNVNALLLGDSALYLCASTLVVGFSEQFFGPGTRLTVL.

Only a few counts were recorded for this clonotype. The chain has TRBV7-2 and TRBJ2-7, with 9 bases lining up with TRBD1. Looked up from germline, CDR1 is SGHTA and CDR2 is FQGNSA. The trim removed 4 bases at V and 3 bases at J, leaving 10 bases unmatched. This CDR3 comprises 16 residues. The CDR3 region has the DNA TGTGCCAGCAGCTACAACCCGGGACAGGGCTACTACGAGCAGTACTTC. It specifies CASSYNPGQGYYEQYF.

Only one count was recorded for this clonotype. V gene TRBV6-1 combines with J gene TRBJ2-7; 8 bases align to TRBD1. The junction had 14 bases not matched to a gene; V was cut back by 5 bases and J by 2 bases. Germline lookup yields CDR1 MNHNS and CDR2 SASEGT. The CDR3 is 17 amino acids. Written as DNA, the CDR3 is TGTGCCAGCAGTCAGGGGGCCGTCCTCTCTCCCGCCTACGAGCAGTACTTC. Translating it yields CASSQGAVLSPAYEQYF.

The chain employs TRBV5-1 and TRBJ2-5; TRBD1 matches 10 bases. Looked up from germline, CDR1 is SGHRS and CDR2 is YFSETQ. The CDR3 is made up of 16 amino acids. The trim removed 4 bases at V and 2 bases at J, leaving 8 bases unmatched. The CDR3 protein is CASSLGGQGGQETQYF. In DNA, the CDR3 is TGCGCCAGCAGCCTGGGAGGACAGGGGGGACAAGAGACCCAGTACTTC.

This clonotype was observed a handful of times. The chain carries TRBV12-3 or TRBV12-4 and TRBJ1-1; D is unresolved. The CDR3 has 14 residues. V gave up 6 bases and J gave up 1 base, with 12 bases separating them. CDR3 residues: CASSLSAPNTEAFF. The CDR3 bases are TGTGCCAGCAGCCTTTCGGCCCCGAACACTGAAGCTTTCTTT.

This clonotype was counted many times. The chain links TRBV7-2 to TRBJ2-7, with D perhaps TRBD1 (5 bases). The CDR3 contains 13 residues. Germline CDR1 SGHTA, CDR2 FQGNSA. Between the trimmed V and J ends, which lost 0 bases and 6 bases, there was a span of 9 bases. The CDR3 here is CASSLAGVPEQYF. The DNA for the CDR3 is TGTGCCAGCAGCTTAGCAGGGGTTCCCGAGCAGTACTTC.

The rearrangement joins TRBV6-5 to TRBJ2-1, with 9 bases identical to TRBD1. CDR3 length: 15 residues. CDR1 and CDR2 from the germline V gene are MNHEY and SVGAGI. J gave up 9 bases and V 4 bases, and 10 bases lay outside the gene matches. CDR3 loop: CASSSSGTGLGEQFF. The CDR3 nucleotides read TGTGCCAGCAGTTCTTCCGGGACAGGGTTGGGTGAGCAGTTCTTC.

There are many counts of this clonotype. The rearrangement links TRBV12-3 or TRBV12-4 to TRBJ2-4; D may correspond to TRBD1 or TRBD2 (5 bases each). CDR3 length equals 12 residues. Trimming took 2 bases from V and 7 from J, leaving 6 bases between them. CDR3 region: CASSLWGNIQYF. The CDR3 DNA follows: TGTGCCAGCAGTTTATGGGGGAACATTCAGTACTTC.

The V and J genes are TRBV10-2 and TRBJ1-5, with TRBD1 matching over 7 bases. Germline loops: CDR1 WSHSY, CDR2 SAAADI. The CDR3 spans 14 residues. V lost 4 bases, J lost 6 bases, and 6 bases stayed unmatched. As DNA, the CDR3 is TGCGCCAGCAGTGTGCAGGGGGGTGGTCAGCCCCAGCATTTT. As protein: CASSVQGGGQPQHF.

This rearrangement joins TRBV6-1 to TRBJ2-7; 7 nucleotides match TRBD2. The germline V gene has CDR1 MNHNS and CDR2 SASEGT. CDR3 size: 13 residues. The junction had 10 bases not matched to a gene; V was cut back by 10 bases and J by 4 bases. The CDR3 region has the DNA TGTGCCACCTCGGAGGGCGGGAGTTACGAGCAGTACTTC. Translated: CATSEGGSYEQYF.

The CDR3 DNA is TGTGCCAGCAGCAAAAAGACAGGGACCTACGAGCAGTACTTC. Amino acid sequence: CASSKKTGTYEQYF. The V and J genes are TRBV7-2 and TRBJ2-7; TRBD1 aligns across 7 bases. The germline gives CDR1 SGHTA, CDR2 FQGNSA. With 5 bases clipped from V and 2 bases from J, the junction kept 6 bases outside the gene matches. The CDR3 runs to 14 residues.

Many counts were recorded for this clonotype. This chain joins TRBV7-2 and TRBJ2-2; D is unresolved. The CDR3 sequence is 17 residues long. V shed 0 bases and J shed 5 bases, with 16 bases lying between them. Germline lookup yields CDR1 SGHTA and CDR2 FQGNSA. The DNA for the CDR3 is TGTGCCAGCAGCTTAGCGGTTGGCAGAGTCATGACCGGGGAGCTGTTTTTT. It translates to CASSLAVGRVMTGELFF. The entire variable domain, with the rest obtained from reference TRBV7-2 and TRBJ2-2, is as follows: GAGVSQSPSNKVTEKGKDVELRCDPISGHTALYWYRQSLGQGLEFLIYFQGNSAPDKSGLPSDRFSAERTGGSVSTLTIQRTQQEDSAVYLCASSLAVGRVMTGELFFGEGSRLTVL.

This clonotype appeared a few times. The chain uses TRBV12-3 or TRBV12-4 and TRBJ1-5; the D is unclear. Trimming shortened V by 4 bases and J by 2 bases, and 9 bases separated the two germline ends. The CDR3 sequence is 14 residues long. The CDR3 sequence is CASSWGRGNQPQHF. The CDR3 DNA sequence: TGTGCCAGCAGTTGGGGTCGGGGCAATCAGCCCCAGCATTTT.

The chain employs TRBV9 and TRBJ1-4, with a weak D call TRBD1 (6 bases). CDR1 and CDR2 (germline): SGDLS, YYNGEE. CDR3 size: 15 residues. V lost 4 bases and J 0 bases, leaving 10 bases between the germline ends. CDR3 amino acids: CASSFSGATNEKLFF. The CDR3, as DNA: TGTGCCAGCAGCTTTTCAGGGGCAACTAATGAAAAACTGTTTTTT.

There are a few counts of this clonotype. The chain combines TRBV6-2 or TRBV6-3 with TRBJ2-1; perhaps D is TRBD1 or TRBD2 (5 bases each). This CDR3 is built from 16 residues. The germline gives CDR1 MNHEY, CDR2 SVGEGT. Between the trimmed V and J ends, which lost 7 bases and 0 bases, there was a span of 16 bases. The CDR3 loop reads CASNHAGRGSYNEQFF. Written as DNA, the CDR3 is TGTGCCAGCAACCACGCAGGGAGAGGCTCCTACAATGAGCAGTTCTTC.

There are many counts of this clonotype. The CDR3 loop is CASSLQGRSYEQYF. DNA of the CDR3: TGTGCCAGCAGTTTACAGGGTAGGTCCTACGAGCAGTACTTC. V and J are TRBV27 and TRBJ2-7; D possibly corresponds to TRBD1 (5 bases). The germline V gene has CDR1 MNHEY and CDR2 SMNVEV (reference sequence). The V gene lost 2 bases and the J gene lost 1 base, with 9 bases spanning the gap. The CDR3 spans 14 residues.

The chain recombines TRBV5-1 with TRBJ2-1; D not resolved. The length of the CDR3 is 13 residues. The germline gives CDR1 SGHRS, CDR2 YFSETQ. Trimming removed 0 bases from V and 5 bases from J, with 6 bases in between. Here the CDR3 reads CASSLGIDNEQFF. CDR3 nucleotides: TGCGCCAGCAGCTTGGGGATAGACAATGAGCAGTTCTTC.

The chain employs TRBV5-1 and TRBJ2-1; 7 positions agree with TRBD1. V trimming: 6 bases; J trimming: 3 bases; junction bases outside the gene matches: 9. The CDR3 loop spans 15 amino acids. Germline loops: CDR1 SGHRS, CDR2 YFSETQ. The CDR3 reads CASNDHRGSYNEQFF. The CDR3 DNA sequence: TGCGCCAGCAATGATCACAGGGGAAGCTACAATGAGCAGTTCTTC.

The rearrangement uses TRBV5-6 and TRBJ1-2; D is unclear. The CDR3 is 14 amino acids. CDR1 SGHDT and CDR2 YYEEEE come from the germline V gene. V was pared by 0 bases and J by 2 bases, with 8 bases between. In nucleotides, the CDR3 is TGTGCCAGCAGCTTGGGAGAGTTCAACTATGGCTACACCTTC. Amino acids: CASSLGEFNYGYTF.

The rearrangement uses TRBV20-1 and TRBJ1-5; 9 nucleotides match TRBD1. V gave up 0 bases and J gave up 4 bases; unmatched junction bases: 13. Germline V gene sequence: CDR1 DFQATT, CDR2 SNEGSKA (reference sequence). The length of the CDR3 is 18 residues. CDR3 amino acids: CSARDPRTGDWVNQPQHF. As DNA, the CDR3 is TGCAGTGCTAGAGATCCCCGGACAGGGGATTGGGTAAATCAGCCCCAGCATTTT.

This clonotype was seen a handful of times. V is TRBV5-1 and J is TRBJ2-1; the match to TRBD2 covers 7 bases. With V trimmed by 4 bases and J by 6 bases, 13 bases remained unmatched. The germline V gene encodes CDR1 SGHRS and CDR2 YFSETQ. The length of the CDR3 is 16 residues. The CDR3: CASSGSGGPIFNEQFF. CDR3 sequence (DNA): TGCGCCAGCAGCGGGTCGGGAGGCCCTATATTCAATGAGCAGTTCTTC. Full variable domain (remainder filled in from reference TRBV5-1 and TRBJ2-1): KAGVTQTPRYLIKTRGQQVTLSCSPISGHRSVSWYQQTPGQGLQFLFEYFSETQRNKGNFPGRFSGRQFSNSRSEMNVSTLELGDSALYLCASSGSGGPIFNEQFFGPGTRLTVL.

This clonotype was observed a few times. V and J are TRBV9 and TRBJ1-6; possibly TRBD1 for D (5 bases). V was trimmed by 4 bases and J by 7 bases, leaving 12 bases between them. This CDR3 spans 14 amino acids. Looked up from germline, CDR1 is SGDLS and CDR2 is YYNGEE. CDR3 DNA sequence: TGTGCCAGCAGCCCCGGGACGACGAATTCACCCCTCCACTTT. This gives the protein CASSPGTTNSPLHF.

This clonotype has just a few counts. The chain couples TRBV20-1 to TRBJ2-1; 9 nucleotides agree with TRBD2. The germline gives CDR1 DFQATT, CDR2 SNEGSKA (reference sequence). This CDR3 is built from 15 residues. Trimming cost V 4 bases and J 0 bases; bases outside gene matches: 4. The DNA of the CDR3 is TGCAGTGCTACGGGACTAGCCTACTCCTACAATGAGCAGTTCTTC. As protein: CSATGLAYSYNEQFF.

The chain couples TRBV20-1 to TRBJ1-1, with D uncertain. The V gene's germline CDR1 is DFQATT and CDR2 SNEGSKA (reference sequence). The CDR3 runs to 13 residues. The germline V and J ends were trimmed by 2 bases and 4 bases, with 11 bases remaining between them. The CDR3 DNA follows: TGCAGTGCTAGAATGACTGCCGGCACTGAAGCTTTCTTT. Translated: CSARMTAGTEAFF.

In DNA, the CDR3 is TGTGCCAGCAGTTACTCCTTTCTTAATCAGCCCCAGCATTTT. Protein sequence: CASSYSFLNQPQHF. This chain connects TRBV6-5 to TRBJ1-5; D unclear. Germline loops: CDR1 MNHEY, CDR2 SVGAGI. Deletions cut 0 bases from V and 4 bases from J, with 7 bases between. This CDR3 contains 14 residues.

The chain combines TRBV7-2 with TRBJ2-7, with D perhaps matching TRBD1 or TRBD2 (5 bases each). The CDR3 is 15 residues long. V lost 1 base and J 0 bases, leaving 10 bases between the germline ends. Germline CDR1 SGHTA, CDR2 FQGNSA. The CDR3 DNA is TGTGCCAGCAGCTTAGTCGGGGCAGTCTCCTACGAGCAGTACTTC. Amino acids: CASSLVGAVSYEQYF.

The rearrangement links TRBV5-1 to TRBJ2-5; TRBD2 matches at 14 bases. The V gene's germline CDR1 is SGHRS and CDR2 YFSETQ. The CDR3 has 17 residues. V lost 4 bases to trimming and J lost 2 bases; unmatched junction nucleotides: 7. The CDR3 region is CASSPGTSGRVQETQYF. The CDR3 DNA follows: TGCGCCAGCAGCCCTGGGACTAGCGGGAGAGTACAAGAGACCCAGTACTTC.

This clonotype was found a few times. The rearrangement joins TRBV12-3 or TRBV12-4 to TRBJ2-2; D unclear. This CDR3 has 13 amino acids. The germline V and J ends were trimmed by 6 bases and 1 base, with 6 bases remaining between them. CDR3 sequence (DNA): TGTGCCAGCAGGGAGAAGAACACCGGGGAGCTGTTTTTT. Translation gives CASREKNTGELFF.